This T cell receptor beta chain was identified during a study of CD8 T cells in Susac syndrome. A single count supports this clonotype. Germline assignment: CDR1 SQVTM and CDR2 ANQGSEA. Trimming stripped 5 bases from V and 3 bases from J, with 10 bases between. The CDR3 totals 12 residues. Negative isolation was used for CD8+ and CD4+ T cells, and FACS enrichment was applied to TEMRA cells. Random hexamers primed reverse transcription of about 0.5 to 1 ug RNA. MiXCR was run by TCRdb on the immunoSEQ multiplex PCR reads, yielding one entry per CDR3 protein. The sample yields 250,000 to 300,000 distinct CDR3 sequences, roughly 85% seen once.

This chain joins TRBV29-1 and TRBJ1-2; D is undetermined. The sequence was obtained from a human donor with multiple sclerosis. What was sequenced was CD8+ T cells from PBMCs. The DNA for the CDR3 is TGCAGCGTTCTCAGGACGGACTATGGCTACACCTTC. Protein product: CSVLRTDYGYTF.